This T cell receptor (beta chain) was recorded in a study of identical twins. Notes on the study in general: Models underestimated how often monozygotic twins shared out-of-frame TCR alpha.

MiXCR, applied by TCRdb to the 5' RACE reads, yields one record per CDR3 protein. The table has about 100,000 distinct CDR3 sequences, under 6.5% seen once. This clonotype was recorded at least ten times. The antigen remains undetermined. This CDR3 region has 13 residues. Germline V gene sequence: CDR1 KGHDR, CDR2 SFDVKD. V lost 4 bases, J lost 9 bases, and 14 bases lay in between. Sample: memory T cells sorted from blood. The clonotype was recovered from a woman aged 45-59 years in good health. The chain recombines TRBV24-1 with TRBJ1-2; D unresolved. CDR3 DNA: TGTGCCACCAGTGACCCCCCGGACTTTCGCTACACCTTC. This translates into CATSDPPDFRYTF.